One sample yielded the 27 T cell receptor beta chains listed below, sequenced in a study of T-cell reconstitution after alpha-beta-depleted transplantation in children. TCRbeta library construction was performed incorporating unique molecular identifiers. TCRdb reprocessed the PCR reads via MiXCR and lists one record per CDR3 protein. The sample has about 130,000 distinct CDR3 sequences, roughly 10% seen once. Sequenced here: PBMCs, mostly from graft donor cells, sampled 180 days after TCRalphabeta/CD19-depleted stem cell transplant. All receptors come from a girl under three years old who had a stem cell transplant for combined immunodeficiency, so the T cells may come from the graft donor.

A few counts support this clonotype. The chain is built from TRBV5-6 and TRBJ2-2; no firm D call. The germline V gene encodes CDR1 SGHDT and CDR2 YYEEEE. The CDR3 spans 12 residues. V was clipped by 1 base and J by 6 bases, with 4 bases between them. CDR3: CASSLKSGELFF. CDR3 bases: TGTGCCAGCAGCTTGAAATCCGGGGAGCTGTTTTTT.

The sample holds a few counts of this clonotype. The chain couples TRBV29-1 to TRBJ2-1, with 9 bases aligning to TRBD2. The CDR3 contains 16 residues. Germline trimming cut 2 bases from V and 8 bases from J; bases unmatched to any gene: 13. CDR1 is SQVTM and CDR2 is ANQGSEA in the germline V gene. The CDR3 reads CSVEQSLAGAFDEQFF. CDR3 nucleotides: TGCAGCGTTGAACAATCCTTAGCGGGAGCCTTCGATGAGCAGTTCTTC.

This clonotype was counted only a few times. The chain combines TRBV19 with TRBJ1-5, with 11 bases matching TRBD1. The CDR3 has 18 amino acids. From germline, CDR1 is LNHDA and CDR2 SQIVND (reference sequence). Germline trimming cut 6 bases from V and 0 bases from J; bases unmatched to any gene: 10. CDR3 sequence (DNA): TGTGCCAGTAGCCGAACCGGGACAGGGGGTTTTAGCAATCAGCCCCAGCATTTT. This encodes CASSRTGTGGFSNQPQHF.

This clonotype was observed a handful of times. The chain carries TRBV20-1 and TRBJ2-3; TRBD2 aligns across 8 bases. J gave up 0 bases and V 2 bases, and 19 bases lay outside the gene matches. The CDR3 runs to 20 residues. Germline V gives CDR1 DFQATT, CDR2 SNEGSKA (reference sequence). The CDR3 DNA reads TGCAGTGCTAGAAATCTGGGCGGGAGGCAACCATTGTCTAGCACAGATACGCAGTATTTT. As protein: CSARNLGGRQPLSSTDTQYF.

The gene calls are TRBV20-1 and TRBJ2-1; D remains unclear. The CDR3 contains 14 residues. Germline V lookup: CDR1 DFQATT, CDR2 SNEGSKA (reference sequence). The germline V and J ends were trimmed by 0 bases and 3 bases, with 9 bases remaining between them. The CDR3 nucleotides are TGCAGTGCTAGAGATCGCGAGTTCTACAATGAGCAGTTCTTC. Amino acids: CSARDREFYNEQFF.

This clonotype was recorded only once. One junction end does not reproduce the germline sequence, and a read error may be involved. The V call is TRBV12-3 or TRBV12-4, the J call TRBJ2-2; 9 nucleotides agree with TRBD1. The CDR3 extends over 16 amino acids. CDR3 in amino acids: CASSFLPTGGTGKLFF. As DNA, the CDR3 is TGTGCCAGCAGTTTTCTGCCCACAGGGGGCACCGGGAAGCTGTTTTTT.

The chain joins TRBV15 to TRBJ2-7; TRBD1 matches at 9 bases. The V segment lost 0 bases and the J segment 2 bases; nucleotides outside the gene matches: 8. CDR1 LNHNV and CDR2 YYDKDF come from the germline V gene (reference sequence). The CDR3 is made up of 17 amino acids. In nucleotides, the CDR3 is TGTGCCACCAGCAGAGATGCCCCGGGACAGGGAACCTACGAGCAGTACTTC. This encodes CATSRDAPGQGTYEQYF.

This clonotype occurred many times. The genes are TRBV5-6 and TRBJ2-2, with D possibly matching TRBD1 (6 bases). Trimming cost V 6 bases and J 3 bases, with 15 bases left between them. Germline CDR1 and CDR2: SGHDT and YYEEEE. CDR3 length: 15 residues. CDR3 amino acids: CASNQGSGDTGELFF. CDR3 nucleotides: TGTGCCAGCAACCAGGGGTCTGGGGACACCGGGGAGCTGTTTTTT.

This sequence joins TRBV20-1 and TRBJ2-7, with TRBD1 as a possible D gene (5 bases). This CDR3 region has 12 residues. Germline V gives CDR1 DFQATT, CDR2 SNEGSKA (reference sequence). Trimming took off 5 bases at V and 3 bases at J, with 11 bases between the two ends. Written as DNA, the CDR3 is TGCAGTGCTGAGGACATAGTCTACGAGCAGTACTTC. This encodes CSAEDIVYEQYF.

The sample holds many counts of this clonotype. The J gene is TRBJ2-1, the V gene TRBV20-1, with 13 bases that match TRBD2. With V trimmed by 5 bases and J by 7 bases, 11 bases remained unmatched. The CDR3 length is 16 residues. Germline lookup yields CDR1 DFQATT and CDR2 SNEGSKA (reference sequence). The CDR3 reads CSAGGLAGSGRNEQFF. The CDR3 DNA sequence: TGCAGTGCTGGGGGACTAGCGGGATCGGGAAGAAATGAGCAGTTCTTC.

This clonotype was picked up many times. The chain links TRBV28 to TRBJ2-2; no firm D call. V shed 0 bases and J shed 6 bases, with 5 bases lying between them. The germline gives CDR1 MDHEN, CDR2 SYDVKM. The CDR3 runs 13 residues. The CDR3 bases are TGTGCCAGCAGTTTATGGGGTTCCGGGGAGCTGTTTTTT. Its protein is CASSLWGSGELFF.

This clonotype appeared a few times. The chain carries TRBV20-1 and TRBJ2-7; 8 bases are a match to TRBD2. Trimming at V came to 3 bases and at J to 5 bases, leaving 9 bases not matched to a gene. CDR3 size: 14 residues. Germline V CDR1 and CDR2: DFQATT, SNEGSKA (reference sequence). CDR3 in amino acids: CSASSTGLAHEQYF. The CDR3 DNA follows: TGCAGTGCTAGTTCAACCGGACTAGCCCACGAGCAGTACTTC.

This clonotype has just a few counts. This chain's CDR3 is CASSKLTGWWGNQPQHF. In DNA, the CDR3 is TGTGCCAGCAGTAAACTGACAGGGTGGTGGGGCAATCAGCCCCAGCATTTT. The V gene is TRBV28, the J gene TRBJ1-5; 7 nucleotides align to TRBD1. Trimming removed 5 bases from V and 2 bases from J; junction bases left unmatched: 12. CDR1 is MDHEN and CDR2 is SYDVKM in the germline V gene. The CDR3 is 17 amino acids.

The V and J genes are TRBV6-5 and TRBJ2-5; no reliable D call. The CDR3 contains 14 residues. Germline values: CDR1 MNHEY, CDR2 SVGAGI. V dropped 0 bases and J dropped 5 bases, with 10 bases sitting between them. The CDR3 region is CASSYSRPWETQYF. CDR3 bases: TGTGCCAGCAGTTACTCGAGGCCGTGGGAGACCCAGTACTTC.

This clonotype came up a few times. CDR3 nucleotides: TGCAGCGTTGTCAGGTCAAGCAATGAGCAGTTCTTC. Amino acid sequence: CSVVRSSNEQFF. The J gene is TRBJ2-1, the V gene TRBV29-1; the D is unclear. This CDR3 spans 12 amino acids. Per the germline V gene, CDR1 is SQVTM and CDR2 is ANQGSEA. V was pared by 4 bases and J by 6 bases, with 10 bases between.

CDR3 region: CSARPQTGFNYGYTF. DNA for the CDR3: TGCAGTGCTAGACCCCAGACAGGATTTAACTATGGCTACACCTTC. J is TRBJ1-2 and V is TRBV20-1; D possibly corresponds to TRBD1 (6 bases). The germline gives CDR1 DFQATT, CDR2 SNEGSKA (reference sequence). The CDR3 runs 15 residues. V lost 2 bases and J lost 1, with 14 bases in between.

This clonotype was counted between two and nine times. The chain recombines TRBV24-1 with TRBJ1-5; D not certain. Germline CDR1 is KGHDR and CDR2 is SFDVKD. The V and J ends lost 7 bases and 6 bases respectively, with 15 bases between them. This CDR3 comprises 14 residues. The CDR3 spells CATRFPAESQPQHF. CDR3 DNA: TGTGCCACCAGATTCCCGGCAGAGAGTCAGCCCCAGCATTTT.

The rearrangement uses TRBV6-5 and TRBJ2-7; 11 positions agree with TRBD1. The CDR3 loop spans 16 amino acids. Germline loops: CDR1 MNHEY, CDR2 SVGAGI. Unmatched junction bases numbered 8, after V lost 2 bases and J lost 5 bases. This chain's CDR3 is CASSYRPGQGVHEQYF. The CDR3 nucleotides are TGTGCCAGCAGTTACCGACCGGGACAGGGGGTCCACGAGCAGTACTTC.

This clonotype was counted at least ten times. The V call is TRBV9, the J call TRBJ2-1; 9 nucleotides agree with TRBD2. This CDR3 is built from 14 residues. Trimming at V came to 2 bases and at J to 5 bases, leaving 2 bases not matched to a gene. CDR1 SGDLS and CDR2 YYNGEE come from the germline V gene. The CDR3 DNA is TGTGCCAGCAGCGTGAGGACTAGCGACAATGAGCAGTTCTTC. This gives the protein CASSVRTSDNEQFF.

This chain joins TRBV12-3 or TRBV12-4 and TRBJ1-2, with a tentative D call TRBD1 (5 bases). Trimming cost V 3 bases and J 5 bases, with 10 bases left between them. This CDR3 spans 13 amino acids. The CDR3 spells CASSFRERYGYTF. The DNA of the CDR3 is TGTGCCAGCAGTTTCAGGGAACGGTATGGCTACACCTTC.

The V gene is TRBV29-1, the J gene TRBJ2-2; D unclear. V shed 6 bases and J shed 1 base, with 12 bases lying between them. The CDR3 consists of 14 residues. Germline values: CDR1 SQVTM, CDR2 ANQGSEA. The CDR3 is CSVGGNGNTGELFF. The CDR3 DNA reads TGCAGCGTCGGCGGTAACGGGAACACCGGGGAGCTGTTTTTT.

This clonotype was seen more than once but under ten times. The V call is TRBV7-9, the J call TRBJ1-3, with D maybe TRBD1 (5 bases). CDR3 length: 15 residues. The V gene lost 7 bases and the J gene lost 5 bases, with 18 bases spanning the gap. Germline loops: CDR1 SEHNR, CDR2 FQNEAQ (reference sequence). CDR3 in amino acids: CASTNPSRERNTIYF. Written as DNA, the CDR3 is TGTGCCAGCACCAATCCTTCCAGGGAGAGAAACACCATATATTTT.

The table lists this clonotype with a few counts. The chain uses TRBV29-1 and TRBJ2-2; no firm D call. This CDR3 spans 14 amino acids. The germline V and J ends were trimmed by 4 bases and 1 base, with 10 bases remaining between them. CDR1 is SQVTM, CDR2 ANQGSEA, per germline. CDR3 in DNA: TGCAGCGTTGGACCCACCAGGAACACCGGGGAGCTGTTTTTT. Its translation is CSVGPTRNTGELFF.

This clonotype showed up just a few times. The V gene is TRBV24-1, the J gene TRBJ2-1; a weak D match, TRBD1 (6 bases). With 3 bases removed from V and 2 bases from J, the gap between germline ends came to 10 bases. CDR1 is KGHDR, CDR2 SFDVKD, per germline. This CDR3 is built from 15 residues. The CDR3 nucleotides read TGTGCCACCAGTGATAGTTGGGGGCCCTACAATGAGCAGTTCTTC. It encodes CATSDSWGPYNEQFF.

This clonotype was seen more than once but under ten times. CDR3 in amino acids: CASRRRGTGAAETQYF. The DNA of the CDR3 is TGTGCCAGCAGACGGAGGGGGACAGGAGCGGCGGAGACCCAGTACTTC. The gene calls are TRBV12-3 or TRBV12-4 and TRBJ2-5; 8 nucleotides match TRBD1. This CDR3 region has 16 residues. V was clipped by 6 bases and J by 5 bases; unmatched bases: 14.

The DNA of the CDR3 is TGCGCCAGCAGCCAAGGACCAATCTACGAGCAGTACTTC. Translated: CASSQGPIYEQYF. The chain combines TRBV5-1 with TRBJ2-7; D gene ambiguous. CDR3 length equals 13 residues. Germline V gives CDR1 SGHRS, CDR2 YFSETQ. Trimming took 4 bases from V and 3 from J, leaving 11 bases between them.

The chain uses TRBV6-5 and TRBJ1-1; D is unresolved. CDR3 length: 12 residues. V was pared by 2 bases and J by 4 bases, with 5 bases between. From germline, CDR1 is MNHEY and CDR2 SVGAGI. The CDR3 loop is CASSYDRTEAFF. In DNA form, the CDR3 reads TGTGCCAGCAGTTACGATCGCACTGAAGCTTTCTTT.